The next 7 T cell receptor beta chains were all read from a single sample in a study of Ad26.COV2.S vaccination and SARS-CoV-2 variants. TCRdb keeps only in-frame clones here, not all; method: immunoSEQ multiplex PCR. The repertoire consists of about 350,000 clones, with around nine tenths occurring once and the leading ten covering about 10%. Treatment defined: roughly 18 received Ad26.COV2.S at low or high dose, single or two shots; 5 received placebo; per-sample allocation not given. All samples were drawn on day 63, counting from the first vaccine or placebo injection. Specimen: peripheral blood, collected in a trial of Ad26.COV2.S vaccine versus placebo. These receptors were taken from a person between 18 and 65 years old who received the Ad26.COV2.S COVID-19 vaccine or a placebo.

The chain combines TRBV7-9 with TRBJ1-1, with TRBD1 matching 7 bases. CDR3 length equals 12 residues. CDR1 is SEHNR and CDR2 is FQNEAQ in the germline V gene (reference sequence). CDR3 amino acids: CAGTVGNTEAFF. The CDR3 nucleotides read TGTGCGGGGACAGTAGGGAACACTGAAGCTTTCTTT. Full variable domain (remainder filled in from reference TRBV7-9 and TRBJ1-1): DTGVSQNPRHKITKRGQNVTFRCDPISEHNRLYWYRQTLGQGPEFLTYFQNEAQLEKSRLLSDRFSAERPKGSFSTLEIQRTEQGDSAMYLCAGTVGNTEAFFGQGTRLTVV.

The chain recombines TRBV7-9 with TRBJ2-7; possibly TRBD1 for D (6 bases). Looked up from germline, CDR1 is SEHNR and CDR2 is FQNEAQ (reference sequence). V was cut by 5 bases and J by 0 bases, with 20 bases left in between. The CDR3 has 17 amino acids. The CDR3 loop reads CASSPPPGHRSSYEQYF. The DNA for the CDR3 is TGTGCCAGCAGCCCACCTCCGGGACACAGGAGCTCCTACGAGCAGTACTTC.

This clone has just one count. The rearrangement links TRBV6-5 to TRBJ2-7; D possibly uses TRBD1 or TRBD2 (6 bases each). The CDR3 extends over 13 amino acids. V was shortened by 8 bases and J by 6 bases, with 17 bases between the two germline ends. Germline CDR1 is MNHEY and CDR2 is SVGAGI. The CDR3 DNA reads as TGTGCCAGCGGGAAGGGGGGCCTAGGCGAGCAGTACTTC. Translating gives CASGKGGLGEQYF.

The chain joins TRBV4-3 to TRBJ1-5; 7 bases fit TRBD1. Per the germline V gene, CDR1 is LGHNA and CDR2 is YSLEER. V gave up 4 bases and J gave up 2 bases; unmatched junction bases: 2. CDR3 length equals 14 residues. In nucleotides, the CDR3 is TGCGCCAGCAGCCCCGGACAGGGCAATCAGCCCCAGCATTTT. This gives the protein CASSPGQGNQPQHF.

V usage is TRBV28 and J usage is TRBJ2-1, with D unresolved. The CDR3 extends over 16 amino acids. The V gene lost 6 bases and the J gene lost 0 bases, with 15 bases spanning the gap. From germline, CDR1 is MDHEN and CDR2 SYDVKM. The CDR3 bases are TGTGCCAGCAGCCTCAGAGCTCTGAGCTCCTACAATGAGCAGTTCTTC. It translates to CASSLRALSSYNEQFF.

This clone was found once. J is TRBJ2-7 and V is TRBV14; a weak D match, TRBD2 (5 bases). The CDR3 has 19 residues. V was shortened by 0 bases and J by 3 bases, with 24 bases between the two germline ends. Germline V CDR1 and CDR2: SGHDN, FVKESK. In nucleotides, the CDR3 is TGTGCCAGCAGCCAAGACCGTCTAATCCCGAGAGGGAAAAGCTACGAGCAGTACTTC. Amino acid sequence: CASSQDRLIPRGKSYEQYF.

This clone appeared a single time. The V call is TRBV19, the J call TRBJ1-2, with a possible D match to TRBD1 (5 bases). CDR3 length: 14 residues. The V end lost 1 base, the J end lost 7 bases, and 13 bases lay between the germline ends. Germline V gene lookup returns CDR1 LNHDA and CDR2 SQIVND (reference sequence). Here the CDR3 DNA reads TGTGCCAGTAGTATAGGTGACCAGGGAGGTGGCTACACCTTC. Translating gives CASSIGDQGGGYTF.